Listed below are T cell receptor beta chains from one sample, sequenced in a study of CD8 T cells in ankylosing spondylitis. MiXCR, run by TCRdb on the 5' RACE reads, gives a single entry per CDR3 protein. Of about 840,000 distinct CDR3 sequences listed, about 11% were seen once; the top ten hold about 0.5%. Material: blood, either unsorted or a sorted T cell fraction (not recorded which). The receptors derive from a male donor with ankylosing spondylitis. CDR3s include the opening cysteine and the closing phenylalanine or tryptophan. A D gene is named only where the DNA matches it firmly. A row's size may be missing; if present it is once, few, many or a size class.

v_call,j_call,clone_size,d_call,cdr3_aa,cdr3_nt
TRBV20-1,TRBJ2-7,.,.,CSASYPSMGQYF,TGCAGTGCTTCATATCCCTCAATGGGGCAGTACTTC
TRBV7-2,TRBJ1-5,many,.,CASSLWEGMEPQHF,TGTGCCAGCAGCTTATGGGAAGGGATGGAGCCCCAGCATTTT
TRBV5-5,TRBJ2-6,many,.,CASSLVGPGANVLTF,TGTGCCAGCAGCTTGGTTGGGCCTGGGGCCAACGTCCTGACTTTC
TRBV5-6,TRBJ1-3,.,TRBD1,CASSSTGFSGNTIYF,TGTGCCAGCAGCTCGACAGGGTTCTCTGGAAACACCATATATTTT
TRBV4-3,TRBJ2-3,few,.,CASSQTWGSGTLTQYF,TGCGCCAGCAGCCAGACCTGGGGCTCCGGGACTCTAACGCAGTATTTT
TRBV7-9,TRBJ2-7,few,.,CASSLAWGGRYEQYF,TGTGCCAGCAGCTTAGCTTGGGGAGGCAGGTACGAGCAGTACTTC
TRBV5-1,TRBJ2-5,many,TRBD1,CASSLLRQGETQYF,TGCGCCAGCAGCCTTTTAAGACAGGGAGAGACCCAGTACTTC
TRBV6-1,TRBJ2-2,.,.,CASSRIRFGELFF,TGTGCCAGCAGCCGAATTCGCTTCGGGGAGCTGTTTTTT
TRBV12-5,TRBJ2-3,few,.,CASGWDLGGAQYF,TGTGCTAGTGGTTGGGACCTCGGGGGTGCGCAGTATTTT
TRBV20-1,TRBJ1-2,.,TRBD1,CSASRDRPPYGYTF,TGCAGTGCTAGCCGGGACAGGCCACCGTATGGCTACACCTTC
TRBV6-1,TRBJ2-3,.,TRBD2,CASSPLSSGNSFKGASTDTQYF,TGTGCCAGCAGTCCCTTAAGTAGCGGGAACAGCTTTAAGGGTGCTAGCACAGATACGCAGTATTTT
TRBV28,TRBJ1-2,.,.,CASSSATEYYGYTF,TGTGCCAGCAGTTCCGCGACGGAATACTATGGCTACACCTTC
TRBV30,TRBJ1-1,many,.,CAWDNTRREAFF,TGTGCCTGGGACAATACGCGTCGGGAAGCTTTCTTT
TRBV20-1,TRBJ2-7,few,.,CSARDRRGGDPSEQYF,TGCAGTGCTAGAGATCGCCGAGGCGGGGACCCTTCCGAGCAGTACTTC
TRBV2,TRBJ2-7,few,.,CASSEFWEQYF,TGTGCCAGCAGTGAATTCTGGGAGCAGTACTTC
TRBV20-1,TRBJ2-3,once,.,CSALRVAAGTDTQYF,TGCAGTGCCCTTCGCGTAGCGGCAGGCACAGATACGCAGTATTTT
TRBV7-2,TRBJ1-1,many,.,CASSLIPGLTEAFF,TGTGCCAGCAGCTTAATTCCGGGTTTGACTGAAGCTTTCTTT
TRBV20-1,TRBJ2-1,few,TRBD2,CSAGAGDEQFF,TGCAGTGCGGGAGCGGGAGATGAGCAGTTCTTC
TRBV24-1,TRBJ2-3,.,TRBD1,CATSDRWGQGGTDTQYF,TGTGCCACCAGTGATCGGTGGGGACAGGGGGGCACAGATACGCAGTATTTT
TRBV6-1,TRBJ2-1,.,.,CATARYNEQFF,TGTGCCACCGCAAGATACAATGAGCAGTTCTTC
TRBV15,TRBJ2-7,many,.,CATSRDTGPNHEQYF,TGTGCCACCAGCAGAGACACGGGACCCAACCACGAGCAGTACTTC
TRBV29-1,TRBJ2-2,few,.,CSVGDRWGTGELFF,TGCAGCGTGGGAGACAGGTGGGGCACCGGGGAGCTGTTTTTT
TRBV7-2,TRBJ2-1,few,.,CASRNAGKQFF,TGTGCCAGCAGAAACGCGGGGAAGCAGTTCTTC
TRBV20-1,TRBJ1-4,.,.,CSGHSGVKLFF,TGCAGTGGCCACTCAGGGGTAAAACTGTTTTTT
TRBV7-2,TRBJ2-5,.,.,CASSLALRARNQETQYF,TGTGCCAGCAGCTTAGCGCTAAGGGCGCGAAACCAAGAGACCCAGTACTTC
TRBV7-9,TRBJ2-1,few,TRBD2,CASSPRLAGVRNEQFF,TGTGCCAGCAGCCCCCGACTAGCGGGAGTGAGAAATGAGCAGTTCTTC
TRBV7-3,TRBJ2-3,.,.,CASRRSPTDTQYF,TGTGCCAGCAGGCGTTCCCCCACAGATACGCAGTATTTT
TRBV5-1,TRBJ1-1,many,.,CASSLATANTEAFF,TGCGCCAGCAGCTTGGCCACTGCTAACACTGAAGCTTTCTTT
TRBV6-1,TRBJ1-4,.,.,CASSTPAPLDNEKLFF,TGTGCCAGCAGTACGCCGGCCCCGTTAGACAATGAAAAACTGTTTTTT
TRBV10-3,TRBJ2-1,.,TRBD1,CATGQGIERGEQFF,TGTGCCACCGGACAGGGAATAGAGAGGGGTGAGCAGTTCTTC
TRBV20-1,TRBJ1-6,.,.,CSASPRVSSYNSPLHF,TGCAGTGCCAGTCCTCGGGTTAGCTCCTATAATTCACCCCTCCACTTT
TRBV7-2,TRBJ1-3,few,.,CASSLRGLVISGNTIYF,TGTGCCAGCAGCTTAAGGGGACTAGTAATCTCTGGAAACACCATATATTTT
TRBV20-1,TRBJ1-6,few,.,CSARPGGQRNSPLHF,TGCAGTGCTAGGCCCGGGGGCCAGAGGAATTCACCCCTCCACTTT
TRBV29-1,TRBJ1-2,many,.,CSVGAGKAGYTF,TGCAGCGTTGGGGCAGGGAAGGCTGGCTACACCTTC
TRBV4-2,TRBJ1-6,.,.,CASSQGTRHNSPLHF,TGTGCCAGCAGCCAAGGTACCAGGCATAATTCACCCCTCCACTTT
TRBV7-2,TRBJ1-1,few,.,CASRRGMGTEAFF,TGTGCCAGCAGAAGGGGAATGGGGACTGAAGCTTTCTTT
TRBV20-1,TRBJ2-7,.,TRBD1,CSAIGQGYEQYF,TGCAGTGCTATAGGACAGGGGTACGAGCAGTACTTC
TRBV6-2/TRBV6-3,TRBJ2-7,.,TRBD1,CASSWRTGTYETTYEQYF,TGTGCCAGCAGTTGGAGGACAGGAACCTACGAGACCACCTACGAGCAGTACTTC
TRBV28,TRBJ2-2,.,.,CASKNSRVGDTGELFF,TGTGCCAGCAAAAACTCCAGGGTCGGGGACACCGGGGAGCTGTTTTTT
TRBV12-3/TRBV12-4,TRBJ2-7,once,.,CASRPGFFSYEQYF,TGTGCCAGCAGACCAGGGTTTTTCTCCTACGAGCAGTACTTC
TRBV5-1,TRBJ1-2,many,TRBD1,CASSTDRGIYGYTF,TGCGCCAGCAGCACCGACAGGGGGATCTATGGCTACACCTTC
TRBV6-2/TRBV6-3,TRBJ2-7,.,TRBD1,CASSSDRGIYEQYF,TGTGCCAGCAGTTCGGACAGGGGGATCTACGAGCAGTACTTC
TRBV28,TRBJ2-5,.,.,CASSRPIPETQYF,TGTGCCAGCAGTAGACCGATCCCAGAGACCCAGTACTTC
TRBV5-1,TRBJ2-4,many,.,CASSSGLLRYF,TGCGCCAGCAGCTCAGGACTATTACGGTACTTC
TRBV20-1,TRBJ2-3,few,.,CSARGRDDTQYF,TGCAGTGCTAGAGGGAGGGATGATACGCAGTATTTT
TRBV9,TRBJ2-1,few,TRBD2,CASSVQASGGSPQIF,TGTGCCAGCAGCGTACAGGCTAGCGGGGGGTCCCCCCAAATCTTC
TRBV7-2,TRBJ1-2,.,TRBD1,CASSFNRGVGYTF,TGTGCCAGCAGCTTCAACAGGGGCGTGGGCTACACCTTC
TRBV28,TRBJ2-7,.,.,CASSPPGDTAYEQYF,TGTGCCAGCAGTCCCCCCGGGGACACAGCCTACGAGCAGTACTTC
TRBV20-1,TRBJ2-5,many,.,CSAPFGGAGETQYF,TGCAGTGCCCCTTTTGGGGGGGCCGGAGAGACCCAGTACTTC
TRBV20-1,TRBJ2-3,few,.,CSARDPGILADTQYF,TGCAGTGCTAGAGACCCAGGTATCTTAGCGGATACGCAGTATTTT
TRBV20-1,TRBJ2-2,many,.,CSARRENTGELFF,TGCAGTGCTAGGAGGGAGAACACCGGGGAGCTGTTTTTT
TRBV27,TRBJ2-3,.,.,CASTRGGPTDTQYF,TGTGCCAGCACTCGAGGGGGGCCCACAGATACGCAGTATTTT
TRBV5-1,TRBJ2-5,.,TRBD1,CASSLEGQATQYF,TGCGCCAGCAGCTTGGAAGGACAGGCGACCCAGTACTTC
TRBV7-9,TRBJ1-2,.,.,CASSRAATVFGYTF,TGTGCCAGCAGTAGGGCAGCTACGGTCTTTGGCTACACCTTC
TRBV20-1,TRBJ1-5,.,.,CSARAKSVVGQPQHF,TGCAGTGCTAGAGCTAAGTCCGTGGTGGGTCAGCCCCAGCATTTT